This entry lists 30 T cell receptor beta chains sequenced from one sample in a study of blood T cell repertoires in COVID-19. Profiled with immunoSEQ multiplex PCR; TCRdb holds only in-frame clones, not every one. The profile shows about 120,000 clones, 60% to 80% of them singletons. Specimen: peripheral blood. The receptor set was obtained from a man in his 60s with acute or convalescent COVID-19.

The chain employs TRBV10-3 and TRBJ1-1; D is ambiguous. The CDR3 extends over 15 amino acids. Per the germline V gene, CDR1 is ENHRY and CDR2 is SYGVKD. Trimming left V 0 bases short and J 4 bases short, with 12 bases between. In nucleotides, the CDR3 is TGTGCCATCAGTGAGTCAGCGGGGTCAGGCACTGAAGCTTTCTTT. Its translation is CAISESAGSGTEAFF.

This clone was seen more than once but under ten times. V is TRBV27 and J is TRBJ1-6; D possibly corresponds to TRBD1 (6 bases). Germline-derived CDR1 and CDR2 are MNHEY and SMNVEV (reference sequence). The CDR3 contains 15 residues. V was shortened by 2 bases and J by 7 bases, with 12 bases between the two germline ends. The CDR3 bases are TGTGCCAGCAGTTTACAACAGGGTACAAATTCACCCCTCCACTTT. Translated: CASSLQQGTNSPLHF.

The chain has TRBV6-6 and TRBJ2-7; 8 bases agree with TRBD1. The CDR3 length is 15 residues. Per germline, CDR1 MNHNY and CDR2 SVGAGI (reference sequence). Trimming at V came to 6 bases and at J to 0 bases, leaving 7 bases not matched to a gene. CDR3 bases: TGTGCCAGCAGGATACAGGGGGTCAGCTCCTACGAGCAGTACTTC. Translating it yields CASRIQGVSSYEQYF.

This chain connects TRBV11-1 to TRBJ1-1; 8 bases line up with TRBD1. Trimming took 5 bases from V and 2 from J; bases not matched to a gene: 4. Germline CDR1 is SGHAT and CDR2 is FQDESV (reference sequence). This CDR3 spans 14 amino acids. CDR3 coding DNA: TGTGCCAGCAGCCTCGGACAGGGCAACACTGAAGCTTTCTTT. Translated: CASSLGQGNTEAFF.

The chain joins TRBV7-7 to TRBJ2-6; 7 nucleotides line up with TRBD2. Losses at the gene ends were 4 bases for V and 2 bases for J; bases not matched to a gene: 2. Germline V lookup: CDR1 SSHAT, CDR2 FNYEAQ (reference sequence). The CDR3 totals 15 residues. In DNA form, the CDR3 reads TGTGCCAGCAGCTCCGCGGGAGCTGGGGCCAACGTCCTGACTTTC. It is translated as CASSSAGAGANVLTF.

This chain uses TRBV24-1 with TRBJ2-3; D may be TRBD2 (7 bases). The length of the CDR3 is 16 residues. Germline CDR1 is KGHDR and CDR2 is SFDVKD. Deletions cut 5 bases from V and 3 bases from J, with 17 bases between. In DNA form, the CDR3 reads TGTGCCACCAGTGTTACAGGGAGGGGAAAGACAGATACGCAGTATTTT. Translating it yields CATSVTGRGKTDTQYF.

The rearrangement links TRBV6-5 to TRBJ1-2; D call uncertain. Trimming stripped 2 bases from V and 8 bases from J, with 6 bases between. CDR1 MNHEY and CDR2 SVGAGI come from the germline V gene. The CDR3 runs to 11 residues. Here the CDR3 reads CASSYPGGYTF. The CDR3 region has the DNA TGTGCCAGCAGTTACCCGGGGGGCTACACCTTC.

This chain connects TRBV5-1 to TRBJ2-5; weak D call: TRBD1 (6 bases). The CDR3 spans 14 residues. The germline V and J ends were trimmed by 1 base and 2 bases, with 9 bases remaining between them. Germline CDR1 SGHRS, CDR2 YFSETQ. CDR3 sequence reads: CASSLTTGQETQYF. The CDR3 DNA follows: TGCGCCAGCAGCTTGACCACAGGGCAAGAGACCCAGTACTTC. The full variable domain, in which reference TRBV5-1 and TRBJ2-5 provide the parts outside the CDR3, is KAGVTQTPRYLIKTRGQQVTLSCSPISGHRSVSWYQQTPGQGLQFLFEYFSETQRNKGNFPGRFSGRQFSNSRSEMNVSTLELGDSALYLCASSLTTGQETQYFGPGTRLLVL.

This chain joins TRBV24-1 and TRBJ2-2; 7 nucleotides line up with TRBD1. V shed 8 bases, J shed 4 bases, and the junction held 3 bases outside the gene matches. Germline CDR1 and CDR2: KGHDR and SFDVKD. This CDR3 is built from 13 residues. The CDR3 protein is CATTAGGTGELFF. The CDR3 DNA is TGTGCCACCACGGCAGGGGGCACCGGGGAGCTGTTTTTT.

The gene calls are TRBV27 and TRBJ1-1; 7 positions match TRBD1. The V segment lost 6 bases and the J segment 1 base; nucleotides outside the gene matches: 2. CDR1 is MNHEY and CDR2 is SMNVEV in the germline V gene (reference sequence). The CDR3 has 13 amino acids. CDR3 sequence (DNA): TGTGCCAGCAGACAGGGGCCGAACACTGAAGCTTTCTTT. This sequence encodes CASRQGPNTEAFF.

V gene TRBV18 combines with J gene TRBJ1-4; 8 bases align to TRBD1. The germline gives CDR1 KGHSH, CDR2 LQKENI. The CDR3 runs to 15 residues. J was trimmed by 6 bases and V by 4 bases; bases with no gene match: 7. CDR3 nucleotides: TGTGCCAGCTCACTACACAGGGGGAAGGATGAAAAACTGTTTTTT. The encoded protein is CASSLHRGKDEKLFF.

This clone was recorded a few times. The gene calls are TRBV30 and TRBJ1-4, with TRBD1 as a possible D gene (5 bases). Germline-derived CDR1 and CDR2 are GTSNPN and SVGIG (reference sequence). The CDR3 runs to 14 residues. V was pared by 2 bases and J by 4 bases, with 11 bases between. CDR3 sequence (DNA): TGTGCCTGGAGTTGGGGCAGGGATAATGAAAAACTGTTTTTT. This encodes CAWSWGRDNEKLFF.

CDR3 loop: CASSLGASTNEKLFF. The CDR3 DNA follows: TGTGCCAGCAGCTTAGGCGCCTCGACTAATGAAAAACTGTTTTTT. The rearrangement links TRBV7-9 to TRBJ1-4; D gene ambiguous. V was trimmed by 1 base and J by 2 bases, leaving 8 bases between them. Germline CDR1 reads SEHNR; CDR2 reads FQNEAQ (reference sequence). The CDR3 sequence is 15 residues long.

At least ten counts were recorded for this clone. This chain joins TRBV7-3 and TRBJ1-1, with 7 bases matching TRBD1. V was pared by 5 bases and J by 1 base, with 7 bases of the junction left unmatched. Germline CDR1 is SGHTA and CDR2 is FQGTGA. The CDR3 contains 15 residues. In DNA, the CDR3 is TGTGCCAGCAGCCGGGACAGTGGAAAGAACACTGAAGCTTTCTTT. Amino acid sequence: CASSRDSGKNTEAFF.

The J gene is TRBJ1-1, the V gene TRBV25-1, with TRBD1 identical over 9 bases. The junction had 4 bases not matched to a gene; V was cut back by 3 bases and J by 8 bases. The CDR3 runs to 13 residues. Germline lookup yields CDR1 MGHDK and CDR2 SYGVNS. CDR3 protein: CASSDQGQGEAFF. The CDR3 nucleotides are TGTGCCAGCAGTGATCAGGGACAGGGAGAAGCTTTCTTT. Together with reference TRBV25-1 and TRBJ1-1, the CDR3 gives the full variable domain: EADIYQTPRYLVIGTGKKITLECSQTMGHDKMYWYQQDPGMELHLIHYSYGVNSTEKGDLSSESTVSRIRTEHFPLTLESARPSHTSQYLCASSDQGQGEAFFGQGTRLTVV.

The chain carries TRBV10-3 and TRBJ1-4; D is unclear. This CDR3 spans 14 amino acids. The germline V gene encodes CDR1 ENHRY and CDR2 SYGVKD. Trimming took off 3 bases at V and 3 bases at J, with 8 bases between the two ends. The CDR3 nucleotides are TGTGCCATCAGTGAACCGGGTCCTAATGAAAAACTGTTTTTT. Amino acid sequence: CAISEPGPNEKLFF.

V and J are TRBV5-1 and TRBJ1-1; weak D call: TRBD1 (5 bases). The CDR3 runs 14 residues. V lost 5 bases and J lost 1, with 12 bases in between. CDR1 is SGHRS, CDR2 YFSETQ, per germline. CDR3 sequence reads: CASRMRQGNTEAFF. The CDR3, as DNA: TGCGCCAGCAGGATGCGCCAGGGGAACACTGAAGCTTTCTTT.

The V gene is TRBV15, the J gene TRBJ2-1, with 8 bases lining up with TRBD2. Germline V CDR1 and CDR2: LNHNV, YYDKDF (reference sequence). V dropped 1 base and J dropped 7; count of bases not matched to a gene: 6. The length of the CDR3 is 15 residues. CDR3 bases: TGTGCCACCAGCAGAGGAGCGGGAGAGGGGAATGAGCAGTTCTTC. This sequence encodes CATSRGAGEGNEQFF.

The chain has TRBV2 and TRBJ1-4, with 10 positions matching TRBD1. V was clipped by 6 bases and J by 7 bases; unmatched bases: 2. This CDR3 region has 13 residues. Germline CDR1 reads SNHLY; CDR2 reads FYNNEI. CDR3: CASSGDRGEKLFF. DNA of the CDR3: TGTGCCAGCAGCGGGGACAGGGGTGAAAAACTGTTTTTT.

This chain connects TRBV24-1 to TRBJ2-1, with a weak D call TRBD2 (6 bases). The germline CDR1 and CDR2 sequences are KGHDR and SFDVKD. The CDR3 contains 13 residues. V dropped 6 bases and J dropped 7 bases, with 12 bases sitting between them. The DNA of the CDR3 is TGTGCCACCAGTCTCGACGGACTAAATGAGCAGTTCTTC. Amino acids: CATSLDGLNEQFF.

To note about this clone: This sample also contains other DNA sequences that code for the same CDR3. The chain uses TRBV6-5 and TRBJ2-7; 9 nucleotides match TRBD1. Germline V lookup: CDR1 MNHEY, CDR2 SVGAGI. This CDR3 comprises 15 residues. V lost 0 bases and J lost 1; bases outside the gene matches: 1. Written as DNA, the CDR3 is TGTGCCAGCAGTTACTCCGGGACAGGGTCCTACGAGCAGTACTTC. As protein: CASSYSGTGSYEQYF.

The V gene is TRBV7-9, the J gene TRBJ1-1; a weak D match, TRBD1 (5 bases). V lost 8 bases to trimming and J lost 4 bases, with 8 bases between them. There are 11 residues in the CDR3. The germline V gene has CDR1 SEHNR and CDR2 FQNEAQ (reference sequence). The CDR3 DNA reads TGTGCCAGCCAGGGTGGCACTGAAGCTTTCTTT. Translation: CASQGGTEAFF.

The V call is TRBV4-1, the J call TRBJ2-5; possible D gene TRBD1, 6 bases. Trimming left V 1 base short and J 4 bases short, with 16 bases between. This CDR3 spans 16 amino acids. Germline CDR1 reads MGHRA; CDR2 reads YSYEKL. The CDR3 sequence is CASSQGTLDRGETQYF. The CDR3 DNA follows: TGCGCCAGCAGCCAAGGAACCCTGGACAGAGGAGAGACCCAGTACTTC.

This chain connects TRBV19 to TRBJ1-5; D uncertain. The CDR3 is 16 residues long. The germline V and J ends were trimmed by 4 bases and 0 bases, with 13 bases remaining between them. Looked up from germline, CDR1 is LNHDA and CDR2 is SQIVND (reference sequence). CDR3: CASSRPQVGSNQPQHF. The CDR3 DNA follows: TGTGCCAGTAGTAGACCCCAGGTGGGTAGCAATCAGCCCCAGCATTTT.

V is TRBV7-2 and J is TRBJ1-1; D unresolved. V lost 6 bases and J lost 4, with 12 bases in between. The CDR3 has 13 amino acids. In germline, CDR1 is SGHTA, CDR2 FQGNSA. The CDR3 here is CASRDGSGTEAFF. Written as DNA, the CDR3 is TGTGCCAGCAGGGATGGTAGCGGCACTGAAGCTTTCTTT.

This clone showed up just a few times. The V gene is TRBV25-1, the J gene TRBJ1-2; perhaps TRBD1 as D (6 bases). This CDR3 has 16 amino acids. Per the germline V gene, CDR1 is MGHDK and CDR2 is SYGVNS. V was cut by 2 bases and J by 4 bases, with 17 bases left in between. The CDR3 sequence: CASSELTGGGLYGYTF. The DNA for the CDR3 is TGTGCCAGCAGTGAACTCACTGGGGGGGGCCTCTATGGCTACACCTTC.

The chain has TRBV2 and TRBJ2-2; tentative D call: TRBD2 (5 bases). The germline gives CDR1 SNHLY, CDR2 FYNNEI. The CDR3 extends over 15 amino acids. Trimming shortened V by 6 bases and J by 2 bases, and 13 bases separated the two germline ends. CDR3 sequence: CASRITSDNTGELFF. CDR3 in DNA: TGTGCCAGCAGAATTACTAGTGACAACACCGGGGAGCTGTTTTTT.

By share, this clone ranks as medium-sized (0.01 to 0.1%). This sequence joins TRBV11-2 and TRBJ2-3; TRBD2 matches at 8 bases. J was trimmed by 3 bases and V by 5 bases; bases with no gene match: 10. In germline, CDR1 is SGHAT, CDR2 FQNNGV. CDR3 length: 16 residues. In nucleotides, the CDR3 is TGTGCCAGCAGCGTCCTCGGGACTAGGGGAACAGATACGCAGTATTTT. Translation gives CASSVLGTRGTDTQYF.

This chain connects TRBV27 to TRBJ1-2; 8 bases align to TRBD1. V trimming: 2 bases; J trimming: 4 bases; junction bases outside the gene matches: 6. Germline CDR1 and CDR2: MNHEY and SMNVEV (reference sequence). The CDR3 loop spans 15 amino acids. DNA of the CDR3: TGTGCCAGCAGTTTAAGACAGGGGAGAAGCTATGGCTACACCTTC. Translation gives CASSLRQGRSYGYTF.

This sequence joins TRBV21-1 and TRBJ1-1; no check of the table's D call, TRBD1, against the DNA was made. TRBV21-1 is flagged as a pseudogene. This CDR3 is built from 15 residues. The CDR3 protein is CASSKSRDKNTEAFF. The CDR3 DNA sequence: TGTGCCAGCAGCAAAAGTAGGGACAAGAACACTGAAGCTTTCTTT.